These T cell receptor beta chains were read from a single sample in a study of blood T cell repertoires in COVID-19. Sequencing was performed with immunoSEQ multiplex PCR; in TCRdb, only in-frame clones are kept and a portion is missing. The sample yields about 170,000 clones, 80% to 85% seen once. Source material: peripheral blood. These receptors all stem from a man in his 70s with active or convalescent COVID-19. The CDR3 runs from the conserved cysteine through the conserved F or W. Each record gives: V gene, J gene, CDR3 length, clone size, D gene, CDR3 DNA, CDR3 protein. D genes are given only for firm matches. The listing skips clone size in some rows; elsewhere it reads once, few, many or a size class.

TRBV9,TRBJ2-1,14,.,TRBD1,TGTGCCAGCACGCCAAGGGGGCACTACAATGAGCAGTTCTTC,CASTPRGHYNEQFF
TRBV6-1,TRBJ1-2,14,.,.,TGTGCCAGCAGTGAAAAGATTGGCATATATGGCTACACCTTC,CASSEKIGIYGYTF
TRBV3-1/TRBV3-2,TRBJ2-7,13,.,TRBD1,TGTGCCAGCAGCCTCGGACAGGGGTTCGAGCAGTACTTC,CASSLGQGFEQYF
TRBV19,TRBJ1-1,14,.,.,TGTGCCAGTATCGGGGGGTTCATGAACACTGAAGCTTTCTTT,CASIGGFMNTEAFF
TRBV10-2,TRBJ1-6,12,.,.,TGCGCCAGCACTCCAGGTCGTTCACCCCTCCACTTT,CASTPGRSPLHF
TRBV23-1,TRBJ1-3,14,.,.,TGCGCCAGACGGGAGGAAACAAACGGAAACACCATATATTTT,CARREETNGNTIYF
TRBV6-2/TRBV6-3,TRBJ1-4,16,once,TRBD1,TGTGCCAGCAGTTACGATATGGACAGGGTTGAGGAAAAACTGTTTTTT,CASSYDMDRVEEKLFF
TRBV24-1,TRBJ2-3,19,.,TRBD1,TGTGCCACCAGTCAAACCCCAGTCCGTCGGGACAGTTCCACAGATACGCAGTATTTT,CATSQTPVRRDSSTDTQYF
TRBV6-2/TRBV6-3,TRBJ2-5,17,.,TRBD1,TGTGCCAGCAGTTATGACCGAAGGGGACAGGGGATCGAGACCCAGTACTTC,CASSYDRRGQGIETQYF
TRBV29-1,TRBJ2-7,15,few,TRBD1,TGCAGCTCAAGGGGGTCGGGACAGGGGATCTACGAGCAGTACTTC,CSSRGSGQGIYEQYF
TRBV7-2,TRBJ2-3,15,.,.,TGTGCCAGCAGCTTAGCGACAGTTTCCACAGATACGCAGTATTTT,CASSLATVSTDTQYF
TRBV29-1,TRBJ2-5,14,.,TRBD2,TGCAGCGTCCTAGCGGGAGTTTTGGCAGAGACCCAGTACTTC,CSVLAGVLAETQYF
TRBV10-3,TRBJ1-2,14,.,.,TGTGCCATCAGTGAGCCACTCCCTAACTATGGCTACACCTTC,CAISEPLPNYGYTF
TRBV18,TRBJ2-2,15,.,TRBD1,TGTGCCAGCTCCCCGGGACAGGGCCGCACCGGGGAGCTGTTTTTT,CASSPGQGRTGELFF
TRBV18,TRBJ2-2,17,.,.,TGTGCCAGCTCACCCCGAGGCGACAGCGCGAACACCGGGGAGCTGTTTTTT,CASSPRGDSANTGELFF
TRBV29-1,TRBJ2-7,13,.,TRBD2,TGCAGCGTATGGACGGGACTACGAGACGAGCAGTACTTC,CSVWTGLRDEQYF
TRBV19,TRBJ2-2,15,once,TRBD1,TGTGCCAGTAGTATCGCCAGGGGGATTGCCGGGGAGCTGTTTTTT,CASSIARGIAGELFF
TRBV5-1,TRBJ1-1,14,.,.,TGCGCCAGCAGCTGGGGCAGAACTAACACTGAAGCTTTCTTT,CASSWGRTNTEAFF
TRBV28,TRBJ2-4,15,.,.,TGTGCCAGCAGTTCGAGCGCAGTAGCCAAAAACATTCAGTACTTC,CASSSSAVAKNIQYF
TRBV30,TRBJ1-3,13,.,.,TGTGCCTGGAGTGTACTGATTGGAAACACCATATATTTT,CAWSVLIGNTIYF
TRBV10-3,TRBJ1-1,14,.,.,TGTGCCATCAGTGAAGGGGGGGTGAACACTGAAGCTTTCTTT,CAISEGGVNTEAFF
TRBV20-1,TRBJ2-1,10,.,.,TGCAGTGCTAGCAGAAATGAGCAGTTCTTC,CSASRNEQFF
TRBV27,TRBJ2-3,14,once,.,TGTGCCAGCACCTCGGGACTTCCTACAGATACGCAGTATTTT,CASTSGLPTDTQYF
TRBV9,TRBJ1-2,13,.,TRBD1,TGTGCCAGCAGCGTAGCGACAGGGACTGGCTACACCTTC,CASSVATGTGYTF
TRBV7-2,TRBJ1-2,14,.,TRBD1,TGTGCCAGCAGCTTAGCGCGGACAGGGGTTGGCTACACCTTC,CASSLARTGVGYTF
TRBV2,TRBJ1-6,14,.,TRBD1,TGTGCCAGCAGGCCCGGACAGGTGAATTCACCCCTCCACTTT,CASRPGQVNSPLHF
TRBV6-5,TRBJ1-5,12,.,.,TGTGCCACGGGGTATAGCAATCAGCCCCAGCATTTT,CATGYSNQPQHF
TRBV7-9,TRBJ1-4,19,.,.,TGTGCCAGCAGCTTACCTCGCCTGGGGGCCTCCTCAACTAATGAAAAACTGTTTTTT,CASSLPRLGASSTNEKLFF
TRBV9,TRBJ1-2,14,few,.,TGTGCCAGCAGCGTAGCTCCAGGGGCCTTTGGCTACACCTTC,CASSVAPGAFGYTF
TRBV5-1,TRBJ1-3,17,.,TRBD1,TGCGCCAGCAGCTTGGCTGGGACAGGTTATACTGGAAACACCATATATTTT,CASSLAGTGYTGNTIYF
TRBV11-1,TRBJ2-5,15,.,TRBD1,TGTGCCAGCAGCTGGGACAGAGGGGTTCAAGAGACCCAGTACTTC,CASSWDRGVQETQYF
TRBV18,TRBJ1-4,15,.,.,TGTGCCAGCTCCACCACGCAGGTGCAGGTTGAAAAACTGTTTTTT,CASSTTQVQVEKLFF
TRBV11-2,TRBJ2-2,16,.,.,TGTGCCAGCAGCTTAGATTTCCCAGGGGAAGCCGGGGAGCTGTTTTTT,CASSLDFPGEAGELFF
TRBV7-7,TRBJ2-1,15,.,TRBD2,TGTGCTAGCAGCCAACTGACTAGCCCCTACAATGAGCAGTTCTTC,CASSQLTSPYNEQFF